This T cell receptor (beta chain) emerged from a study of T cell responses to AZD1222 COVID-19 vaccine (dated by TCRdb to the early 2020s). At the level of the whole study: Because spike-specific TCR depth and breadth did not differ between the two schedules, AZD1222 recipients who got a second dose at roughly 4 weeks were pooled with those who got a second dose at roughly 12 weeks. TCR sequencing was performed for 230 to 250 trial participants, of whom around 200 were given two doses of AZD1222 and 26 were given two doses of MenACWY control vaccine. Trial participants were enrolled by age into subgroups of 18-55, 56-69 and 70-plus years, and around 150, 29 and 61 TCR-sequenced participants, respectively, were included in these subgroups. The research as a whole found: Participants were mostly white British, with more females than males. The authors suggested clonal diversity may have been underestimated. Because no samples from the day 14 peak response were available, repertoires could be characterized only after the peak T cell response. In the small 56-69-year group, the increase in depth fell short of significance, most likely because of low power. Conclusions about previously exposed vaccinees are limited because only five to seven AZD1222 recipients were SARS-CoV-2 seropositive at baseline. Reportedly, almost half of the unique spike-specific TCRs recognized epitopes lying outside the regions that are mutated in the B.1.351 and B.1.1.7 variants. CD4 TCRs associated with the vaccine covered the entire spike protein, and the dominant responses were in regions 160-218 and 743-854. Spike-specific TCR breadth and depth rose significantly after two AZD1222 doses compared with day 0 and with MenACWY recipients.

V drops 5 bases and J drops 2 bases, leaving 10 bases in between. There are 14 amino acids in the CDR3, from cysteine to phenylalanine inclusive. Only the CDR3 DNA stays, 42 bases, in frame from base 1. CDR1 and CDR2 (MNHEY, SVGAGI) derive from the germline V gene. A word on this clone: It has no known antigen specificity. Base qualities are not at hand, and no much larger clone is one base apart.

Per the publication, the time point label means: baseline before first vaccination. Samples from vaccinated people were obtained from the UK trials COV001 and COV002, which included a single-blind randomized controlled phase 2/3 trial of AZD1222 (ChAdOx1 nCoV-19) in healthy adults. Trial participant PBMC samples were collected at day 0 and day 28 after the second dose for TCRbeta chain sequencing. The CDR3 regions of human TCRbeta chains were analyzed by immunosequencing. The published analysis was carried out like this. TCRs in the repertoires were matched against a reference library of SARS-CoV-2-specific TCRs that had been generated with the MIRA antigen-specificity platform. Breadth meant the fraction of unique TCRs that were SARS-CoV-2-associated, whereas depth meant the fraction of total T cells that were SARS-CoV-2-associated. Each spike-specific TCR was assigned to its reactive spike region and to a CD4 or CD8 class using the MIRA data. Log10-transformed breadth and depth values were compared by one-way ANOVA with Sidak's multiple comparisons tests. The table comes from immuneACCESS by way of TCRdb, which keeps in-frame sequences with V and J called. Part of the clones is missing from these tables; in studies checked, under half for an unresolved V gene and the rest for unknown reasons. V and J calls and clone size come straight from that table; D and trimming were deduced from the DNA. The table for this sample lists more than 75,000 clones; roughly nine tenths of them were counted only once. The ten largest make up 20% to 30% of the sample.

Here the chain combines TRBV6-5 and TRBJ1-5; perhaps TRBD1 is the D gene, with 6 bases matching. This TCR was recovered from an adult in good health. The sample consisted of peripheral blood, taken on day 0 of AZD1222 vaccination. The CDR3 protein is CASSSRQGNQPQHF. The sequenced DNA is TGTGCCAGCAGTAGCCGACAGGGCAATCAGCCCCAGCATTTT.